Detailed here is one T cell receptor (beta chain). Its antigen is not yet known. No base-level quality is on record; no much larger clone is a single base apart. Library prep was done by PCR. For sequencing, an Illumina HiSeq 2500 was employed. TCR library preparation used molecular barcoding, with unique molecular identifiers applied to normalize quantification of the TCRbeta repertoire. Using fastp at Q25 and MiXCR, TCRdb reprocessed the public reads and kept productive beta chains. Entries that share a CDR3 protein sequence are merged under the most common genes and DNA. The sample contains around 100,000 distinct CDR3 sequences, 7% to 8% of them found a single time. The biggest ten clones account for about 16% of the sample. The source of the sample is a study of T-cell reconstitution after alpha-beta-depleted transplantation in children (dated by TCRdb to 2016 to 2017). As for the study more broadly: T-cell immune reconstitution after TCRalphabeta/CD19-depleted allogeneic hematopoietic cell transplantation in children was quantitatively tracked in the study by means of TCR repertoire profiling. The investigation overall reported the following: The high TCRbeta diversity at day 60 in some patients was ascribed to recipient T cells and intrathymic progenitors that had survived conditioning. Over the following months the frequencies of hyperexpanded clones went down, and after one year T-cell counts and TCRbeta diversity were mostly credited to newly produced T cells. Apparently early alphabetaT-cell count recovery about two months after transplant reportedly relied on only several hundred rapidly expanded clones derived from non-depleted graft cells.

V ends up 4 bases short and J 6 bases short, with an unmatched junction base count of 10. The CDR3 runs 16 amino acids, cysteine and phenylalanine included. This entry keeps only the CDR3 DNA: 48 bases, framed from base 1. Looking up the germline V gene yields CDR1 SGHRS and CDR2 YFSETQ. The treatment or condition label of this sample denotes: allogeneic hematopoietic cell transplantation with graft depleted of TCRalphabeta T cells and CD19 B cells. The transplant recipients were children given TCRalphabeta/CD19-depleted allogeneic hematopoietic cell grafts. This receptor chain uses TRBV5-1 and TRBJ2-2, and 9 junctional nucleotides match TRBD1. The receptor's source is a boy younger than 10 with acute lymphoblastic leukemia, due to receive a stem cell transplant. Sequencing used PBMCs, obtained before TCRalphabeta/CD19-depleted stem cell transplant. The CDR3 region has the sequence CASSNTGGARSGELFF. The DNA sequence reads TGCGCCAGCAGCAATACAGGGGGCGCCCGGTCCGGGGAGCTGTTTTTT.